This T cell receptor beta chain emerged from a study of blood T cell repertoires in COVID-19. Only in-frame clones appear in the TCRdb table, and some are missing; sequencing was by immunoSEQ multiplex PCR. The sample yields over 300,000 clones, roughly 87% seen once. Trimming pared 11 bases from V and 0 bases from J, leaving 10 bases between. The germline CDR1 and CDR2 sequences are MNHEY and SVGAGI. This CDR3 is 12 amino acids long. The source is a woman aged 25-40 years who had recovered from COVID-19. Sequences were obtained from PBMCs or T cells enriched from blood (not recorded which). The chain is built from TRBV6-5 and TRBJ1-1, with D maybe TRBD1 (6 bases). This chain's CDR3 is CAGRGMNTEAFF. The CDR3 bases are TGTGCCGGAAGGGGGATGAACACTGAAGCTTTCTTT.